This T cell receptor (beta chain) stems from a study of graft-versus-host responses after intestinal transplantation (dated by TCRdb to 2020 to 2023). Some background on the complete study: The transplants that recipients received were multivisceral, liver-intestinal, or isolated intestinal. Every recipient was given anti-thymocyte globulin induction, followed by roughly 3 years of maintenance tacrolimus and steroids. Graft-versus-host and host-versus-graft alloreactive T cell clones were tracked in the graft, circulation and bone marrow after intestinal transplantation using bulk TCR-beta CDR3 sequencing. Alloreactive clones were identified by sequencing pre-transplant mixed lymphocyte reaction products and comparing these products with unstimulated pre-transplant donor and recipient T cells. The cohort enrolled 24 intestinal transplant recipients, one of whom was a retransplant, and 3 patients without pretransplant specimens were excluded. Donor T cell macrochimerism was defined as a peak of at least 4% donor T cells among recipient peripheral blood mononuclear cells. Rather than being sequenced by the commercial service, samples from a few later patients were sequenced in-house on an Illumina MiSeq and processed with MiXCR. The paper as a whole reports these results and caveats: The conclusions were limited by the relatively low number and heterogeneity of the intestinal transplant patients. High GvH to HvG T cell clonal ratios were observed in the allografts of patients with donor T cell macrochimerism. GvH clones were found in recipient bone marrow, and some of the GvH clones appeared earlier in ileal mucosa or blood, which is consistent with an intestinal mucosal origin. Early after transplant, peak levels of circulating GvH clones were found to be associated with declines in HvG clones.

The library was generated by the immunoSEQ multiplex PCR assay. In most patients, genomic DNA was isolated using the Qiagen DNeasy Blood and Tissue Kit and sent frozen to Adaptive Biotechnologies for TCR sequencing. For most patients, high-throughput TCR-beta CDR3 sequencing of genomic DNA was performed by Adaptive Biotechnologies. In the source study's methods: TCR sequencing data for around 20 patients were retrieved from Adaptive's ImmunoSEQ software; a few other patients were processed with MiXCR and VDJtools. To correct CD4 versus CD8 sorting errors, sequences present in both subsets at a frequency ratio below 5:1 were removed. CDR3 nucleotide sequences shared between donor and recipient were removed because their origin could not be assigned. To count as alloreactive, a clone needed at least 2-fold expansion over unstimulated cells and a minimum CFSE-low frequency of 0.002% (template counts) or 0.001% (read counts). A clone was considered mappable if detected in the sequenced pre-transplant spleen, lymph node, or MLR CFSE-low populations of the donor or recipient. Cumulative frequency of alloreactive clones was calculated as a percentage of all sequences weighted by copy number. TCRdb obtained this table from immuneACCESS and retained in-frame rearrangements with V and J assigned. These tables miss some clones; where compared with another copy, unresolved V genes account for less than half of the shortfall, and the remainder is unexplained. For V, J and clone size, that table is used; D and trimming come from the DNA. For this sample the table gives approximately 15,000 clones, of which about two fifths were detected only once. The top ten clones comprise less than 4% of the sample.

This clone showed up just a few times. Per-base qualities were not stored, and no clone one base away is much larger. V is shortened by 3 bases, J by 2 bases, and the region joining them spans 14 bases. CDR1 and CDR2 were assigned from the germline V gene (reference sequence) as LNHDA and SQIVND. Measured from the cysteine to the phenylalanine, the CDR3 is 15 residues long. This entry keeps only the CDR3 DNA: 45 bases, framed from base 1. The label giving this sample's time point can be read as: cells obtained before transplantation from donor or recipient. In the mixed lymphocyte reactions, about 200,000 CFSE-labeled pre-transplant responders were plated with about 200,000 irradiated violet-dye-labeled stimulators and cultured for over 5 days. After the mixed lymphocyte reaction, proliferating CD3+CD4+CFSE-low and CD3+CD8+CFSE-low responder cells were FACS-sorted on a BD Influx sorter.

This clonotype originated in a human patient who received an intestinal transplant. Sequencing used alloreactive CD8+ T cells from a mixed lymphocyte reaction culture, obtained before intestinal transplant. Sample cell subset or site, as interpreted from the label and publication: CFSE-low proliferating T cells sorted from roughly 6-day pre-transplant mixed lymphocyte reaction (GvH or HvG direction). Recombination joined TRBV19 with TRBJ2-7, with no confidently assigned D gene. The CDR3: CASSIFWGIAYEQYF. The DNA sequence reads TGTGCCAGTAGTATTTTTTGGGGAATCGCCTACGAGCAGTACTTC.